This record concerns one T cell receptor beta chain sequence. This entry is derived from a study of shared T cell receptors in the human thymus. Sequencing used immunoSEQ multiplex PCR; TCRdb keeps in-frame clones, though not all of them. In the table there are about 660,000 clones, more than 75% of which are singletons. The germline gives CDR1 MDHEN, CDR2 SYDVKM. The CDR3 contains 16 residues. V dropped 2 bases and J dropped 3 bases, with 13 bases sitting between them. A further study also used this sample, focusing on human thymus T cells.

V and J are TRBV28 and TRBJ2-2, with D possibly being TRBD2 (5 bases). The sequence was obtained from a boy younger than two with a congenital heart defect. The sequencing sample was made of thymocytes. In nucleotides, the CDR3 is TGTGCCAGCAGTTTAATTGGAGGTCAATACACCGGGGAGCTGTTTTTT. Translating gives CASSLIGGQYTGELFF.